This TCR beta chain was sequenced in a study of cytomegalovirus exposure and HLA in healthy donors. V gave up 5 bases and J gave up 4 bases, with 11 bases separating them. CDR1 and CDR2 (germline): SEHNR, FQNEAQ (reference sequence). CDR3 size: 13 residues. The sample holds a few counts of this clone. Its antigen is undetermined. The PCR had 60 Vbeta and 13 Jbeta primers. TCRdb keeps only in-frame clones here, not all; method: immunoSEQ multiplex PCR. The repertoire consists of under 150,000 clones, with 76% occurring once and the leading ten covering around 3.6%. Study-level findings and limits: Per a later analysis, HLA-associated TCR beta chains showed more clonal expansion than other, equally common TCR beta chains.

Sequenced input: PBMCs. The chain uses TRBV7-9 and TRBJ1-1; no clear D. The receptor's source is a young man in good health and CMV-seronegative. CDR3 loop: CASSPKSSTEAFF. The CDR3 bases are TGTGCCAGCAGCCCTAAGTCAAGCACTGAAGCTTTCTTT. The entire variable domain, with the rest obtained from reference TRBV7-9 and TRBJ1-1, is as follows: DTGVSQNPRHKITKRGQNVTFRCDPISEHNRLYWYRQTLGQGPEFLTYFQNEAQLEKSRLLSDRFSAERPKGSFSTLEIQRTEQGDSAMYLCASSPKSSTEAFFGQGTRLTVV.